Listed here are 14 T cell receptor beta chains from one sample, sequenced in a study of blood T cell repertoires in COVID-19. Here immunoSEQ multiplex PCR was the method, and the copy in TCRdb shows in-frame clones only, minus some. The profile shows approximately 50,000 clones, 86% of them singletons. Sample: peripheral blood. These receptors were obtained from an elderly woman with acute or convalescent COVID-19.

The chain carries TRBV11-2 and TRBJ2-7; D is uncertain. This CDR3 is built from 12 residues. Trimming took off 2 bases at V and 5 bases at J, with 7 bases between the two ends. Germline V gene lookup returns CDR1 SGHAT and CDR2 FQNNGV. The CDR3 nucleotides read TGTGCCAGCAGCTTACGGTCGGACGAGCAGTACTTC. As protein: CASSLRSDEQYF.

DNA of the CDR3: TGCGCCAGCAGCCACCCCGACAGGGGCAATCAGCCCCAGCATTTT. Encoded protein: CASSHPDRGNQPQHF. V is TRBV4-1 and J is TRBJ1-5, with TRBD1 matching over 7 bases. Germline values: CDR1 MGHRA, CDR2 YSYEKL. This CDR3 spans 15 amino acids. V lost 3 bases to trimming and J lost 2 bases; unmatched junction nucleotides: 4.

J is TRBJ1-2 and V is TRBV5-4; D call uncertain. Trimming pared 5 bases from V and 7 bases from J, leaving 24 bases between. The germline gives CDR1 SGHNT, CDR2 YYREEE (reference sequence). CDR3 length equals 16 residues. CDR3 sequence: CASRPPDRAGVVGYTF. DNA for the CDR3: TGTGCCAGCAGACCTCCGGATAGGGCCGGGGTAGTTGGCTACACCTTC.

The chain couples TRBV30 to TRBJ1-4, with 9 positions matching TRBD1. CDR1 and CDR2 (germline): GTSNPN, SVGIG (reference sequence). CDR3 length equals 17 residues. Germline trimming cut 6 bases from V and 8 bases from J; bases unmatched to any gene: 19. CDR3 sequence: CACHPGQGIGVSEKLFF. In nucleotides, the CDR3 is TGTGCCTGCCACCCGGGACAGGGTATTGGGGTTTCGGAAAAACTGTTTTTT.

The rearrangement links TRBV29-1 to TRBJ1-1; D ambiguous. The CDR3 runs 13 residues. V was clipped by 4 bases and J by 0 bases, with 9 bases between them. Germline CDR1 SQVTM, CDR2 ANQGSEA. In nucleotides, the CDR3 is TGCAGCGTTGGTAGCGCTCTGAACACTGAAGCTTTCTTT. Amino acid sequence: CSVGSALNTEAFF.

The gene calls are TRBV7-3 and TRBJ2-2; 8 positions match TRBD2. In germline, CDR1 is SGHTA, CDR2 FQGTGA. V lost 4 bases to trimming and J lost 5 bases; unmatched junction nucleotides: 6. The CDR3 is 15 residues long. The CDR3 reads CASSSTPGGTGELFF. The CDR3 DNA reads TGTGCCAGCAGCTCAACCCCGGGGGGGACCGGGGAGCTGTTTTTT.

This chain links TRBV11-1 with TRBJ2-7; 9 bases are a match to TRBD2. The CDR3 contains 19 residues. Trimming removed 0 bases from V and 3 bases from J; junction bases left unmatched: 15. From germline, CDR1 is SGHAT and CDR2 FQDESV (reference sequence). In nucleotides, the CDR3 is TGTGCCAGCAGCTTAGCGCGGGGGGGCGCTCAGGTTGCATTCTACGAGCAGTACTTC. Its protein product is CASSLARGGAQVAFYEQYF.

The count of this clone is one. The chain has TRBV6-5 and TRBJ2-6; D ambiguous. Germline V gives CDR1 MNHEY, CDR2 SVGAGI. V gave up 6 bases and J gave up 0 bases, with 9 bases separating them. The CDR3 runs 15 residues. CDR3 residues: CASRAPFSGANVLTF. The CDR3 DNA reads as TGTGCCAGCAGGGCCCCTTTCTCTGGGGCCAACGTCCTGACTTTC.

The chain is built from TRBV19 and TRBJ2-1, with 7 bases matching TRBD2. The CDR3 has 11 residues. Trimming cost V 8 bases and J 10 bases; bases outside gene matches: 5. The germline V gene has CDR1 LNHDA and CDR2 SQIVND (reference sequence). DNA for the CDR3: TGTGCCAGTCGTGGGGGGGGAGAGCAGTTCTTC. Translated, it gives CASRGGGEQFF.

CDR3 loop: CASSPTGSTDTQYF. CDR3 nucleotide sequence: TGTGCCAGCAGCCCAACAGGGAGCACAGATACGCAGTATTTT. This chain joins TRBV6-5 and TRBJ2-3, with a possible D match to TRBD1 (6 bases). Per the germline V gene, CDR1 is MNHEY and CDR2 is SVGAGI. Trimming removed 6 bases from V and 0 bases from J, with 10 bases in between. This CDR3 has 14 residues.

This chain connects TRBV4-2 to TRBJ2-2; D may be TRBD1 (5 bases). CDR3 length: 15 amino acids. Looked up from germline, CDR1 is LGHNA and CDR2 is YNFKEQ. Trimming shortened V by 0 bases and J by 6 bases, and 11 bases separated the two germline ends. The CDR3 reads CASSQEKTEAGELFF. CDR3 bases: TGTGCCAGCAGCCAAGAGAAGACAGAGGCCGGGGAGCTGTTTTTT.

V and J are TRBV7-2 and TRBJ2-7, with 7 bases that match TRBD2. Germline trimming cut 2 bases from V and 8 bases from J; bases unmatched to any gene: 12. The CDR3 has 15 residues. The germline gives CDR1 SGHTA, CDR2 FQGNSA. The CDR3 is CASSLSGAAGEQQYF. The CDR3 coding sequence is TGTGCCAGCAGCTTAAGCGGCGCGGCGGGGGAACAGCAGTACTTC.

This clone has only a few counts. V usage is TRBV6-2 or TRBV6-3 and J usage is TRBJ1-5; 7 bases align to TRBD1. Germline loops: CDR1 MNHEY, CDR2 SVGEGT. Trimming took 6 bases from V and 3 from J; bases not matched to a gene: 11. CDR3 size: 16 residues. The CDR3 DNA is TGTGCCAGCAGCCCCTCCCCGACAGGGCCCAATCAGCCCCAGCATTTT. Amino acid sequence: CASSPSPTGPNQPQHF.

This chain links TRBV10-3 with TRBJ2-7; D remains unclear. With 3 bases removed from V and 2 bases from J, the gap between germline ends came to 20 bases. Germline V gene data show CDR1 as ENHRY and CDR2 as SYGVKD. The CDR3 has 17 residues. Here the CDR3 DNA reads TGTGCCATCAGTGAAAAGCATGAGCCGACAAGACCCTACGAGCAGTACTTC. Translating gives CAISEKHEPTRPYEQYF.